The clone carrying this TCR beta chain was found many times. Its antigen remains unidentified. From germline, CDR1 is MNHEY and CDR2 SVGEGT. Trimming shortened V by 5 bases and J by 9 bases, and 11 bases separated the two germline ends. The CDR3 extends over 12 amino acids. These data belong to a study of tumor and adjacent non-tumor tissue in lung cancer. Findings and caveats of the study: Tumor repertoires had a smaller top 100 clone share than normal lung.

RNA was extracted from bulk tissue without any cell sorting. The normal lung tissue was taken more than 3 cm from the tumor edge. A modified ARM-PCR protocol with three rounds of nested PCR amplified TCRbeta. TCRdb reprocessed the multiplex PCR reads with MiXCR, giving one entry per CDR3 protein. The sample has about 110,000 distinct CDR3 sequences, 60% to 70% seen once. Sequencing used distant non-tumor lung tissue. The rearrangement uses TRBV6-2 or TRBV6-3 and TRBJ2-1; weak D call: TRBD1 (6 bases). The TCR was taken from a man in his sixties with non-small cell lung cancer. CDR3 sequence reads: CASSIIGGEQFF. DNA for the CDR3: TGTGCCAGCAGTATCATAGGGGGTGAGCAGTTCTTC.